The clone carrying this T cell receptor (beta chain) was found many times. Its antigen remains unknown. The read stops 3 residues short of the end of the CDR3; the missing end is completed from the germline J gene. Caucasian heritage predominated among both patients and controls. This record comes from a study of T cell clonality in common variable immunodeficiency. Whole-study results and caveats: Fewer deletions and N-nucleotide insertions were reportedly seen in common variable immunodeficiency TCR beta sequences. What drives increased CVID clonality needs T cell subpopulation sequencing.

This table comes from immunoSEQ multiplex PCR, and its TCRdb copy is limited to in-frame clones, with some not included. Recorded here are approximately 30,000 clones, none singletons. V lost 4 bases and J lost 7, with 16 bases in between. The CDR3 runs 15 residues. Germline V gene lookup returns CDR1 MNHNS and CDR2 SASEGT. The chain employs TRBV6-1 and TRBJ2-2; D may be TRBD2 (5 bases). The material sequenced was peripheral blood mononuclear cells. The origin of this receptor is a person aged 18 to 75 in good health. The CDR3 reads CASSVTSAGGGELFF. CDR3 bases read: TGTGCCAGCAGTGTAACCAGTGCGGGTGGCGGGGAG.